This T cell receptor (beta chain) is drawn from a study of T-cell memory formation after mild COVID-19 (dated by TCRdb to 2020 to 2022). A note on the overall study: TCR sequence clusters from the two donors were found to be largely donor specific. The cohort was made up of two young adult volunteers, one female and one male, who were previously healthy. Longitudinal TCRalpha and TCRbeta repertoire sequencing tracked T-cell clones expanding and contracting after mild COVID-19 in a couple of donors.

PBMCs were isolated by Ficoll-Paque density gradient centrifugation. Overall study outcomes, separate from this receptor: SARS-CoV-2 specificity of the second-wave clones peaking on day 37 was not confirmed. Some responding clones were found in pre-infection memory, which suggests that pre-existing cross-reactive memory T cells took part in the SARS-CoV-2 response. From day 15 to 85, contracting clones showed balanced CD4/CD8 phenotypes, whereas a second wave of clones that expanded from day 15 to 37 leaned towards CD4+. The study included only a couple of mild cases, and larger cohorts that include severe cases with pre-infection samples were judged to be necessary. Contracting CD4+ clones were found mainly in CM and EM memory subsets, while CD8+ clones were enriched in EMRA.

The reads were generated on an Illumina NovaSeq 6000. cDNA libraries for TCRalpha and TCRbeta were prepared by 5'RACE using constant-segment primers, with sample barcodes and unique molecular identifiers added. RNA was extracted from every sample with Trizol reagent. Libraries were amplified in two PCR steps, with a second sample barcode and Illumina TruSeq adapters added in the second step. The libraries were sequenced on an Illumina NovaSeq using 2 x 150 bp paired-end reads. On the study's bioinformatics: With migec v1.2.7, reads were demultiplexed and then collapsed into UMI-guided consensus sequences. Using mixcr v2.1.11, the UMI consensuses were aligned to TRA and TRB V and J templates and assembled into clonotypes. Expanded or contracted clonotypes were those called significant by both edgeR and NoisET, with noise models trained on biological replicates. edgeR calls used a false discovery rate-adjusted p below 0.01 and a log2 fold-change threshold of 1. As an exploratory analysis of dynamics, max-normalized trajectories of the 1000 most abundant clonotypes were examined with PCA combined with hierarchical clustering. Separately sequenced CD4+ and CD8+ repertoires were used to assign the CD4 or CD8 phenotype of responding clones. TCRdb reprocessing: public reads trimmed at Q25 with fastp, clones called with MiXCR, in-frame beta chains kept. CDR3 protein sequences are deduplicated, and each keeps its most common genes and DNA. The authors' filters were not applied to this entry. The sample table contains around 300,000 distinct CDR3 sequences; only one count was recorded for 13% of them. The ten largest make up over 20% of the sample.

This clonotype was recorded at least ten times. Its cognate antigen has yet to be identified. The record has no base qualities; no much larger clone is one base away. Counted from cysteine to phenylalanine, this CDR3 has 14 amino acids. CDR3 DNA only is kept here, 42 bases in frame from base 1. The germline V gene specifies SGHRS as CDR1 and YFSETQ as CDR2. V and J are truncated by 0 bases and 2 bases respectively, leaving an intervening sequence of 8 bases. The sample comprised PBMCs or a T cell subset sorted from them (not recorded which). The sequence is built from TRBV5-1 and TRBJ1-2; no D gene can be assigned with confidence. The sequence came from a man aged 18 to 30 who had mild COVID-19 (a few samples of this study predate the infection). The sample titles of this study are shuffled in the database, so cell type and time point are left out; the donor was told from shared clones. The CDR3: CASSLVQSNYGYTF. The nucleotide sequence is given as TGCGCCAGCAGCTTGGTACAGTCCAACTATGGCTACACCTTC. With the portions outside the CDR3 filled from the reference TRBV5-1 and TRBJ1-2 genes, the complete variable region becomes KAGVTQTPRYLIKTRGQQVTLSCSPISGHRSVSWYQQTPGQGLQFLFEYFSETQRNKGNFPGRFSGRQFSNSRSEMNVSTLELGDSALYLCASSLVQSNYGYTFGSGTRLTVV.